This T cell receptor (beta chain) was sequenced in a study of cytomegalovirus exposure and HLA in healthy donors. This clone was found a few times. Its specificity is unknown. CDR1 SGHAT and CDR2 FQNNGV come from the germline V gene. This CDR3 has 14 amino acids. Trimming removed 5 bases from V and 2 bases from J; junction bases left unmatched: 5. PCR used 60 Vbeta primers and 13 Jbeta primers. Clones were sequenced by immunoSEQ multiplex PCR, and TCRdb holds only the in-frame ones, with some missing. The table shows fewer than 250,000 clones, with 70% to 85% occurring only once. Regarding the study as a whole: Many donors shared some public TCRs, even though most TCR sequences were rare. Within an earlier analysis, most TCR beta V segments proved productive either about 90% or about 30% of the time.

This chain joins TRBV11-2 and TRBJ2-7; TRBD2 agrees at 8 bases. Sequenced: PBMCs. This sequence originates from a man aged 35 to 55 in good health and CMV-seropositive. The CDR3 spells CASSATSGAYEQYF. The CDR3 coding sequence is TGTGCCAGCAGCGCAACTAGCGGAGCCTACGAGCAGTACTTC.